This T cell receptor beta chain stems from a study of cytomegalovirus exposure and HLA in healthy donors. In the study overall: Counted in an early data release were approximately 85 million unique TCRs from HLA-typed donors. General study points: In a later analysis, at a false discovery rate of 0.05, some 15,000 TCR beta sequences were associated with HLA alleles.

Nominally healthy donors provided the samples, though records likely missed some immune exposures. Primers included in the PCR were 60 Vbeta and 13 Jbeta primers. Profiling relied on immunoSEQ multiplex PCR, and the TCRdb table lists in-frame clones only, not all of them. The sample yields fewer than 200,000 clones, over 70% seen once. For this clone: Its antigen remains unidentified.

Material for sequencing was PBMCs. The receptor was isolated from a woman aged 45-59 years in good health and CMV-seronegative.

The CDR3 loop reads CASTGGVEQYF. CDR3 nucleotide sequence: TGTGCCAGCACAGGGGGCGTCGAGCAGTACTTC. The chain joins TRBV6-1 to TRBJ2-7, with 8 bases fitting TRBD1. J was trimmed by 6 bases and V by 7 bases; bases with no gene match: 2. This CDR3 has 11 residues. The V gene's germline CDR1 is MNHNS and CDR2 SASEGT.